These T cell receptor beta chains were read from a single sample in a study of cytomegalovirus exposure and HLA in healthy donors. Sequenced by immunoSEQ multiplex PCR; TCRdb stores in-frame clones only, minus some. The sample contains approximately 140,000 clones, more than 70% of which appear only once. Sequencing was carried out using PBMCs. Receptors were obtained from a middle-aged man in good health and CMV-seronegative. Each CDR3 is given with its conserved first and last residue. Only some rows state a clone size, as once, few, many or a class for expanded clones.

v_call: TRBV6-6
j_call: TRBJ1-2
clone_size: NA
cdr3_aa: CASSYSFRADYGYTF

v_call: TRBV11-2
j_call: TRBJ1-3
clone_size: once
cdr3_aa: CASSLLQEGGNTIYF

v_call: TRBV7-3
j_call: TRBJ2-6
clone_size: once
cdr3_aa: CASTAGQGAHISGANVLTF

v_call: TRBV4-3
j_call: TRBJ2-1
clone_size: NA
cdr3_aa: CASSQDRGQGGEQFF

v_call: TRBV6-6
j_call: TRBJ1-5
clone_size: NA
cdr3_aa: CASSYSVQGPQPQHF

v_call: TRBV15
j_call: TRBJ1-1
clone_size: NA
cdr3_aa: CATSREGGLKW

v_call: TRBV5-1
j_call: TRBJ2-3
clone_size: NA
cdr3_aa: CASSLGDRGSDTQYF

v_call: TRBV6-1
j_call: TRBJ2-7
clone_size: few
cdr3_aa: CASNPGADEQYF

v_call: TRBV6-1
j_call: TRBJ2-3
clone_size: NA
cdr3_aa: CASSELGGAPDTQYF

v_call: TRBV5-1
j_call: TRBJ2-1
clone_size: NA
cdr3_aa: CASSLVGGSYNEQFF

v_call: TRBV10-3
j_call: TRBJ2-3
clone_size: NA
cdr3_aa: CATGTSGPGDTQYF

v_call: TRBV28
j_call: TRBJ1-1
clone_size: NA
cdr3_aa: CASGFGGLTEAFF

v_call: TRBV27
j_call: TRBJ1-1
clone_size: few
cdr3_aa: CASSLSVSTEAFF

v_call: TRBV4-1
j_call: TRBJ1-4
clone_size: few
cdr3_aa: CASSQYQGLQEKLFF

v_call: TRBV2
j_call: TRBJ1-1
clone_size: NA
cdr3_aa: CASRSGTGVHTEAFF

v_call: TRBV12-5
j_call: TRBJ2-1
clone_size: NA
cdr3_aa: CASGFIRGLSNEQFF

v_call: TRBV6-1
j_call: TRBJ2-3
clone_size: NA
cdr3_aa: CASSEFTQGSDTQYF

v_call: TRBV14
j_call: TRBJ2-3
clone_size: once
cdr3_aa: CASSQTSSGGQYF

v_call: TRBV27
j_call: TRBJ2-7
clone_size: NA
cdr3_aa: CASSFPGSEQYF

v_call: TRBV9
j_call: TRBJ1-2
clone_size: few
cdr3_aa: CASSEGNRDGYTF

v_call: TRBV10-1
j_call: TRBJ2-1
clone_size: NA
cdr3_aa: CASSEVEDSLNEQFF

v_call: TRBV19
j_call: TRBJ2-7
clone_size: NA
cdr3_aa: CASSTGTGMLGEQYF

v_call: TRBV2
j_call: TRBJ1-5
clone_size: NA
cdr3_aa: CASRDRGILLGQPQHF

v_call: TRBV5-1
j_call: TRBJ2-3
clone_size: NA
cdr3_aa: CASSLAARGTDTQYF

v_call: TRBV7-3
j_call: TRBJ1-3
clone_size: NA
cdr3_aa: CASSPGTWGNTIYF

v_call: TRBV28
j_call: TRBJ2-7
clone_size: NA
cdr3_aa: CASSHRGVIGYEQYF

v_call: TRBV10-3
j_call: TRBJ2-5
clone_size: NA
cdr3_aa: CAIKGGGGKVRQETQYF

v_call: TRBV2
j_call: TRBJ2-7
clone_size: NA
cdr3_aa: CASSDLPYEQYF

v_call: TRBV4-2
j_call: TRBJ2-7
clone_size: few
cdr3_aa: CASTRSFAGSSTYEQYF

v_call: TRBV28
j_call: TRBJ1-2
clone_size: NA
cdr3_aa: CASSRGQGNYGYTF

v_call: TRBV19
j_call: TRBJ2-3
clone_size: NA
cdr3_aa: CASSPGTSASTDTQYF

v_call: TRBV29-1
j_call: TRBJ1-2
clone_size: NA
cdr3_aa: CSVGGQGYGYTF

v_call: TRBV15
j_call: TRBJ1-5
clone_size: NA
cdr3_aa: CATSRDGAWKGNQPQHF